The rows below give T cell receptor beta chains drawn from one sample of a study of cytotoxic CD8 clonotypes in ibrutinib-treated CLL. Method: immunoSEQ multiplex PCR; TCRdb's copy keeps in-frame clones and lacks some. Among tens of thousands of clones, about 65% were seen once, and the ten largest hold around two fifths. Material: PBMCs, obtained after 12 months of ibrutinib treatment. The receptors were gathered from a human donor with chronic lymphocytic leukemia. The CDR3 runs from the conserved cysteine through the conserved F or W. D genes are given only for firm matches. Clone size is stated in some rows and not others, as once, few, many or a class when expanded.

J gene: TRBJ1-1; clone size: once; V gene: TRBV18; D gene: TRBD1; CDR3 DNA: TGTGCCAGCTCTTACGGACAGGGCTCGAACACTGAAGCTTTCTTT; CDR3 protein: CASSYGQGSNTEAFF
J gene: TRBJ2-3; clone size: NA; V gene: TRBV9; D gene: TRBD1; CDR3 DNA: TGTGCCAGCAGCGCCAACCCCGGACAGGCGGATACGCAGTATTTT; CDR3 protein: CASSANPGQADTQYF
J gene: TRBJ2-3; clone size: NA; V gene: TRBV5-1; D gene: TRBD1; CDR3 DNA: TGCGCCAGCAGCTTACAGGGGGCGGGAGATACGCAGTATTTT; CDR3 protein: CASSLQGAGDTQYF
J gene: TRBJ1-5; clone size: NA; V gene: TRBV11-1; D gene: NA; CDR3 DNA: TGTGCCAGCAGCCTTTGGGGGGACCAGCCCCAGCATTTT; CDR3 protein: CASSLWGDQPQHF
J gene: TRBJ2-1; clone size: NA; V gene: TRBV25-1; D gene: TRBD2; CDR3 DNA: TGTGCCAGCAGTATTCTGGGACTAGCCTATGAGCAGTTCTTC; CDR3 protein: CASSILGLAYEQFF
J gene: TRBJ2-2; clone size: NA; V gene: TRBV10-2; D gene: TRBD1; CDR3 DNA: TGCGCCAGCAGTGTGACAGGGGGGAACACCGGGGAGCTGTTTTTT; CDR3 protein: CASSVTGGNTGELFF
J gene: TRBJ2-5; clone size: NA; V gene: TRBV27; D gene: NA; CDR3 DNA: TGTGCCAGCACACCAATTAGTGGCGGGACTCGCCACCAAGAGACCCAGTACTTC; CDR3 protein: CASTPISGGTRHQETQYF
J gene: TRBJ1-1; clone size: NA; V gene: TRBV6-1; D gene: NA; CDR3 DNA: TGTGCCAGCAGTGCCCTAAGGGGGGGCACTGAAGCTTTCTTT; CDR3 protein: CASSALRGGTEAFF
J gene: TRBJ2-3; clone size: few; V gene: TRBV27; D gene: TRBD2; CDR3 DNA: TGTGCCAGTCAGACTAGCGGGCGCACAGATACGCAGTATTTT; CDR3 protein: CASQTSGRTDTQYF
J gene: TRBJ2-3; clone size: NA; V gene: TRBV5-2; D gene: NA; CDR3 DNA: TGTGCCAGCAGCTTAAATAGTGGCACAGATACGCAGTATTTT; CDR3 protein: CASSLNSGTDTQYF
J gene: TRBJ1-5; clone size: NA; V gene: TRBV2; D gene: NA; CDR3 DNA: TGTGCCAGCAGATCGGCCAGGGTAGCGCCCCAGCATTTT; CDR3 protein: CASRSARVAPQHF
J gene: TRBJ2-1; clone size: NA; V gene: TRBV18; D gene: TRBD2; CDR3 DNA: TGTGCCAGCTCACCCCCGGGACTAGCGGGAAGAGGGCCCAATGAGCAGTTCTTC; CDR3 protein: CASSPPGLAGRGPNEQFF
J gene: TRBJ2-3; clone size: NA; V gene: TRBV6-5; D gene: NA; CDR3 DNA: TGTGCCAGCAGTTACGGGGGGTGGCCGGATACGCAGTATTTT; CDR3 protein: CASSYGGWPDTQYF
J gene: TRBJ2-2; clone size: NA; V gene: TRBV4-3; D gene: NA; CDR3 DNA: TGCGCCAGCAGCCAATGGCGAGATTACACCGGGGAGCTGTTTTTT; CDR3 protein: CASSQWRDYTGELFF
J gene: TRBJ1-2; clone size: NA; V gene: TRBV5-1; D gene: TRBD1; CDR3 DNA: TGCGCCAGCAGCTTGAACAGGGGTGGCTACACCTTC; CDR3 protein: CASSLNRGGYTF
J gene: TRBJ2-3; clone size: NA; V gene: TRBV6-1; D gene: TRBD1; CDR3 DNA: TGTGCCAGCGCCGGACAGGGCTATCAAGATACGCAGTATTTT; CDR3 protein: CASAGQGYQDTQYF
J gene: TRBJ1-2; clone size: NA; V gene: TRBV4-1; D gene: NA; CDR3 DNA: TGCGCCAGCAGCGTAGACACCGGGACTATTACATCTGGCTACACCTTC; CDR3 protein: CASSVDTGTITSGYTF
J gene: TRBJ1-5; clone size: NA; V gene: TRBV6-5; D gene: NA; CDR3 DNA: TGTGCCAGCAGTTACGTTAGCAATCAGCCCCAGCATTTT; CDR3 protein: CASSYVSNQPQHF
J gene: TRBJ2-7; clone size: NA; V gene: TRBV9; D gene: TRBD1; CDR3 DNA: TGTGCCAGCAGCCCAGGGTGGGACAGTAAGCTCGAGCAGTACTTC; CDR3 protein: CASSPGWDSKLEQYF
J gene: TRBJ2-5; clone size: NA; V gene: TRBV28; D gene: NA; CDR3 DNA: TGTGCCAGCTTTGGAGGGGCGGCGAGAGAGACCCAGTACTTC; CDR3 protein: CASFGGAARETQYF
J gene: TRBJ2-2; clone size: NA; V gene: TRBV9; D gene: TRBD2; CDR3 DNA: TGTGCCAGCAGTGACCCTAGCGGGTCGAACACCGGGGAGCTGTTTTTT; CDR3 protein: CASSDPSGSNTGELFF
J gene: TRBJ2-3; clone size: NA; V gene: TRBV7-2; D gene: NA; CDR3 DNA: TGTGCCAGCAGCTTAGATGGGACTAGCACAGATACGCAGTATTTT; CDR3 protein: CASSLDGTSTDTQYF
J gene: TRBJ2-7; clone size: NA; V gene: TRBV4-3; D gene: NA; CDR3 DNA: TGCGCCAGCAGCCAAGGGTGGGCCGAGCAGTACTTC; CDR3 protein: CASSQGWAEQYF
J gene: TRBJ2-4; clone size: NA; V gene: TRBV27; D gene: TRBD1; CDR3 DNA: TGTGCCAGCAGTCCCGGGAGACAGGGGGCCAAAAACATTCAGTACTTC; CDR3 protein: CASSPGRQGAKNIQYF
J gene: TRBJ2-3; clone size: NA; V gene: TRBV4-3; D gene: NA; CDR3 DNA: TGCGCCAGCAGCCGGGGGACGGCAGATACGCAGTATTTT; CDR3 protein: CASSRGTADTQYF
J gene: TRBJ2-2; clone size: few; V gene: TRBV7-2; D gene: TRBD1; CDR3 DNA: TGTGCCAGCAGCTCGGGACAGGGGGCCGGGGAGCTGTTTTTT; CDR3 protein: CASSSGQGAGELFF
J gene: TRBJ2-5; clone size: once; V gene: TRBV29-1; D gene: NA; CDR3 DNA: TGCAGCGTAGCCGACAGATTTCAAGAGACCCAGTACTTC; CDR3 protein: CSVADRFQETQYF
J gene: TRBJ2-7; clone size: medium-sized; V gene: TRBV5-4; D gene: NA; CDR3 DNA: TGTGCCAGCAGCCCTGGACCCGGAACCCCCGAGCAGTACTTC; CDR3 protein: CASSPGPGTPEQYF